This record covers a single TCR beta chain. Which antigen it targets is not known. Base qualities were left out, and no much larger clone turns up one base away. This entry belongs to a study of regulatory T cells in long-lasting Graves disease (dated by TCRdb to about 2021). Broadly, across the study: In the newly diagnosed Graves' disease group, patients had been taking antithyroid drugs for less than 3 months. This study used TCR sequencing and RNA sequencing of peripheral blood to compare persistent Graves' disease patients against newly diagnosed Graves' disease patients. The study was conducted in China and was registered as a clinical trial. A total of about 35 samples underwent TCR sequencing, from about 13 patients with persistent Graves' disease and approximately 20 patients with newly diagnosed Graves' disease. Summary of the overall study and its limitations: Persistent disease showed preferential use of TRBV28, TRBJ1-2 and TRBJ2-5, whereas newly diagnosed disease favored TRBV20-1 and TRBJ2-1. Only the TCR beta chain was sequenced and analyzed. The study examined only peripheral blood because the primary lesion, thyroid tissue, could not be accessed. A larger number of public clonotypes was shared among persistent patients (over 2,500) than among newly diagnosed patients (roughly 1,000). Compared with newly diagnosed patients, persistent Graves' disease patients had lower TCR Shannon entropy and fewer highly expanded clones, which suggests clonal expansion. As a limitation, the authors acknowledged that the small sample size may reduce accuracy.

Library construction relied on multiplex PCR. The data were produced on an Illumina HiSeq 4000. iRepertoire HTBI primers and Arm-PCR amplification of CDR3 regions were used to construct TCR beta libraries. Before sequencing, the PCR products underwent gel purification. In the source study's methods: Gene usage analysis of CDR3 amino acid clonotypes relied on the roughly 60 TRBV and 14 TRBJ segments identified across samples. COPE and FqMerger were used to merge filtered high-quality paired reads into contigs. BLAST was used to align contigs to IMGT TRBV, TRBD and TRBJ reference genes, and CDR3 was defined according to IMGT. Any clonotype with a frequency above 0.1% was classified as a highly expanded clone. Repertoire diversity was measured by Shannon entropy, and V-J evenness by the Gini coefficient. Clonotypes shared by more than one individual were considered public. TCRdb handled the public reads itself, with Q25 trimming in fastp and clone calling in MiXCR, and kept productive beta chains. Each record represents a unique CDR3 protein, reported with the most common genes and DNA among its rows. V and J calls and clone size were set by TCRdb, not the authors. The sample table records 500,000 or so distinct CDR3 sequences; around 15% of these occur just once. Over 15% of the sample is taken by the ten largest.

The CDR3 covers 15 residues, taking in both the cysteine and the phenylalanine. Only the CDR3 DNA stays, 45 bases, in frame from base 1. The germline V gene (reference sequence) supplies CDR1 LNHDA and CDR2 SQIVND. Germline trimming: 1 base from V, 9 bases from J; junction bases outside gene matches: 6. This specimen's time point label, interpreted: newly diagnosed GD, antithyroid drugs for less than 3 months. RNA was extracted from PBMCs in TRIzol for both TCR sequencing and RNA sequencing. Graves' disease was diagnosed according to American Thyroid Association guidelines. The patients came from an endocrinology department in Xi'an, China. Each patient gave roughly 8.4 milliliters of peripheral blood, collected in an EDTA anticoagulant tube. Ficoll Paque Plus density gradient separation was used to isolate PBMCs, and no further T cell sorting was performed. An Agilent 2100 Bioanalyzer and agarose gel were used to assess RNA quality, and a NanoDrop 2000 was used to measure RNA concentration.

The data also belong to a second study, concerning T cells in Graves' hyperthyroidism and ophthalmopathy. As noted in the second study: Stable Graves' hyperthyroidism was defined as no progression to ophthalmopathy during 18 months of follow-up. Hyperthyroidism patients were aged 18 to 65 years and newly diagnosed, with disease duration of less than 2 months. The study excluded patients with uncontrolled infections, other autoimmune diseases, pregnancy or lactation. Clinical symptoms, serum thyroxine and TRAb, thyroid ultrasound, and orbital computed tomography formed the basis for the diagnoses. The TCR CDR3 was subjected to a first round of RT-PCR using the HTBI primer set and the Qiagen OneStep RT-PCR kit. Most expanded thyroid clonotypes (frequency above 0.001) were also detected in blood, a finding suggesting that blood repertoires may reflect thyroid immune responses. Ophthalmopathy was separated from stable hyperthyroidism by a 13 V-J signature model, with about 88% sensitivity and about 81% specificity obtained in cross-validation and 80%/75% obtained in testing. In validation, the model predicted progression to ophthalmopathy a median of 6.5 months before onset, with over 60% sensitivity and 72.22% specificity. To identify distinguishing TCR V-J signatures, a discovery cohort of around 100 patients was used, comprising some 45 with Graves' ophthalmopathy and some 60 with stable Graves' hyperthyroidism. Whether ophthalmopathy could be predicted prospectively was tested in an independent validation cohort made up of roughly 20 hyperthyroidism patients plus 17 patients who later progressed to ophthalmopathy. The 75 to 100 discovery patients were randomly split 7:3 into training and test sets. Thyroid tissue and blood T-cell repertoires from six Graves' hyperthyroidism patients were also compared in the study. After blood sampling, hyperthyroidism patients were treated with methimazole at a starting dose of 30 mg daily, and ophthalmopathy patients were treated with high-dose intravenous methylprednisolone. The libraries were constructed in a second round of multiplex PCR and then size-selected and purified. Paired-end sequencing of the libraries was performed with 100 bp reads on an Illumina HiSeq2000. SOAPnuke was used to process the raw data, throwing out any read that contained adapters or uncalled bases, had a mean Phred below 15, or lacked an exact constant-primer or identifier match. COPE v1.2.5 was used to merge the high-quality paired reads, and each unique nucleotide sequence was defined as a clonotype. MiTCR v1.1 was used to align clonotypes to the IMGT TRBV, TRBD and TRBJ reference segments. The analysis included only V-J combinations with a frequency above 0.0001, which together covered around 99% of the repertoires. The TCS score was defined as F50 (clonal expansion) divided by E x V (chaos), with BLOSUM62-based TCRdist calculated between CDR3 peptides within each V-J. Welch's t-statistics and random forest reduced approximately 520 V-J features to under 15, which were used in a naive Bayes classifier (R e1071). No statistical method was used to set the sample size in advance, and investigators knew the group allocation. The paper reports TCR Vbeta CDR3 sequencing of 140 or so peripheral blood samples: around 45 ophthalmopathy, over 70 hyperthyroidism and some 17 progressor patients.

The sample here was peripheral blood mononuclear cells (PBMCs), taken at new diagnosis, from a patient treated with antithyroid drugs. In this chain, TRBV19 is recombined with TRBJ2-1, with TRBD2 matching 10 junction bases. The source of this sequence is a woman in her forties or fifties with Graves disease. Donor details come from another sample of the same person, matched by shared clones. The CDR3 amino acid sequence is: CASSIGLAGVGEQFF. The DNA sequence is as follows: TGTGCCAGTAGTATAGGCCTAGCGGGAGTCGGTGAGCAGTTCTTC.